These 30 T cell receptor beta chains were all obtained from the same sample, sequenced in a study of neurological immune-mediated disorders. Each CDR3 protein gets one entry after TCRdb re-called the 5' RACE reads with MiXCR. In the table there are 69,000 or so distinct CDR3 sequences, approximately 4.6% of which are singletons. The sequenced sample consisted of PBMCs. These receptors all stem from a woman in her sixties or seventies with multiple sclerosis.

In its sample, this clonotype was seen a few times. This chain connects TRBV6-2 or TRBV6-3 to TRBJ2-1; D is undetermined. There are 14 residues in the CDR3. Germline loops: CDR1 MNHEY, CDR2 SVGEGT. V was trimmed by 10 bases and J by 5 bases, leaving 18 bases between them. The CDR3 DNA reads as TGTGCCACTCAGACGCCTGGGGTGGACAATGAGCAGTTCTTC. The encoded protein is CATQTPGVDNEQFF.

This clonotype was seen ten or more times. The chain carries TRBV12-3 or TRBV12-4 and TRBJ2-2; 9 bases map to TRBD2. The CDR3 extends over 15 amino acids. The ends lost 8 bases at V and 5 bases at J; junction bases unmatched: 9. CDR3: CASSVLAGRTGELFF. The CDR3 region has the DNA TGTGCCAGCTCTGTCCTAGCGGGAAGAACCGGGGAGCTGTTTTTT.

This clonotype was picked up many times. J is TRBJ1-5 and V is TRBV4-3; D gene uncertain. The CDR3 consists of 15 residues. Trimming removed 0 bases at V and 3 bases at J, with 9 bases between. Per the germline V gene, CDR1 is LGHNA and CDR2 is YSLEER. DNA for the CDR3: TGCGCCAGCAGCCAAGATTTAGGCCTCAATCAGCCCCAGCATTTT. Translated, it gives CASSQDLGLNQPQHF.

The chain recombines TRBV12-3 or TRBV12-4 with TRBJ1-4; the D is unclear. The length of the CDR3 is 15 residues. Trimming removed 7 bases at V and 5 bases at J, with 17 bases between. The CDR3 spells CASTTLGKGNEKLFF. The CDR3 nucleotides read TGTGCCAGCACCACCCTAGGGAAGGGAAATGAAAAACTGTTTTTT.

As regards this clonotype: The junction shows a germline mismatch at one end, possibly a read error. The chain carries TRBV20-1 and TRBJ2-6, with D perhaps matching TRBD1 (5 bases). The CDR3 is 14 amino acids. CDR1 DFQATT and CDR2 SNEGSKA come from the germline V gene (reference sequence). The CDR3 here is CSTVGGSGAKVLTF. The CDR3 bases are TGCAGTACTGTGGGTGGCAGTGGGGCCAAAGTCCTGACTTTC.

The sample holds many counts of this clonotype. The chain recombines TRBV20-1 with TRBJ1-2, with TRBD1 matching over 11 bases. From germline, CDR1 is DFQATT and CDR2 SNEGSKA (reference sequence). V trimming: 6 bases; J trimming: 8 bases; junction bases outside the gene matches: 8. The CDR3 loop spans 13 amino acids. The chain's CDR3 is CSAWTGGDWGYTF. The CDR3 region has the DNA TGCAGTGCCTGGACAGGGGGCGATTGGGGCTACACCTTC.

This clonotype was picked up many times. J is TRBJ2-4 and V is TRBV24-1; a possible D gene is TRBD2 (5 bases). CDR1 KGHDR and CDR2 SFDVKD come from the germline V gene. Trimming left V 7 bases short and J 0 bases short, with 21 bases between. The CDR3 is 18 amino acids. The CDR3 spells CATSTLPWESGAKNIQYF. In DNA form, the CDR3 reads TGTGCCACCAGCACTCTCCCATGGGAGTCTGGAGCCAAAAACATTCAGTACTTC.

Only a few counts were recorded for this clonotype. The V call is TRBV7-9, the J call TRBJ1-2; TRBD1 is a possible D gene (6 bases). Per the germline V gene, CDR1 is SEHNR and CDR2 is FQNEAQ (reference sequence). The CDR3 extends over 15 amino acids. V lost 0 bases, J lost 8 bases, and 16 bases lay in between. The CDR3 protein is CASSLALPQGRGYTF. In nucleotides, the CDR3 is TGTGCCAGCAGCTTAGCGCTTCCACAGGGTAGAGGCTACACCTTC.

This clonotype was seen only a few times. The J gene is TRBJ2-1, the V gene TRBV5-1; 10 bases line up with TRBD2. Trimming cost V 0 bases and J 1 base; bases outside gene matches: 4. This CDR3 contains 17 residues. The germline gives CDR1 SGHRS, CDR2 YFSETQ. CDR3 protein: CASSLVPSGGSYNEQFF. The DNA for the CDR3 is TGCGCCAGCAGCTTGGTCCCTAGCGGGGGTTCCTACAATGAGCAGTTCTTC.

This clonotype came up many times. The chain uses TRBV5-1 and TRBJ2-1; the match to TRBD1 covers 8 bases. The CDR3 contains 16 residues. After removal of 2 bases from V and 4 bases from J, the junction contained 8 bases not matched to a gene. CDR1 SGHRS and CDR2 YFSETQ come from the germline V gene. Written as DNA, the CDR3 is TGCGCCAGCAGCTTTATTCCAGGGGGCCTTTACAATGAGCAGTTCTTC. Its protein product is CASSFIPGGLYNEQFF. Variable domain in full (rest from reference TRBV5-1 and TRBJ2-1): KAGVTQTPRYLIKTRGQQVTLSCSPISGHRSVSWYQQTPGQGLQFLFEYFSETQRNKGNFPGRFSGRQFSNSRSEMNVSTLELGDSALYLCASSFIPGGLYNEQFFGPGTRLTVL.

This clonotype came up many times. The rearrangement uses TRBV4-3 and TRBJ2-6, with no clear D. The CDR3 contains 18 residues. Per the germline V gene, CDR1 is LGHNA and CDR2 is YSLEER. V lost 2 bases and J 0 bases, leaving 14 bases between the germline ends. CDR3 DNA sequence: TGCGCCAGCAGCCAATCCCCCCCAGTGTACTCTGGGGCCAACGTCCTGACTTTC. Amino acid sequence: CASSQSPPVYSGANVLTF.

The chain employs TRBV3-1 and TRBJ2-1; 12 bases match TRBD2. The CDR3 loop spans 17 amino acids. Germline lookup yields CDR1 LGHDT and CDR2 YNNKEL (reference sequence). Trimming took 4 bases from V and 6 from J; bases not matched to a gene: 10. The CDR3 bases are TGTGCCAGCAGCCCCTTTTCTTCTAGCGGGAGGGCCAATGAGCAGTTCTTC. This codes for CASSPFSSSGRANEQFF.

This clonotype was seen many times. The CDR3 bases are TGTGCCAGCAGTCAGCAGACCCCGCGCACAGATACGCAGTATTTT. Protein product: CASSQQTPRTDTQYF. This chain uses TRBV27 with TRBJ2-3, with D unclear. V was cut by 5 bases and J by 1 base, with 13 bases left in between. The CDR3 consists of 15 residues. CDR1 MNHEY and CDR2 SMNVEV come from the germline V gene (reference sequence).

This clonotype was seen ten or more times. The CDR3 sequence is CASARGTGERGTYEQYF. The CDR3 nucleotides read TGTGCCAGCGCCCGAGGGACAGGGGAAAGAGGGACCTACGAGCAGTACTTC. The V and J genes are TRBV9 and TRBJ2-7; 10 nucleotides align to TRBD1. The CDR3 covers 17 residues. Germline CDR1 is SGDLS and CDR2 is YYNGEE. V trimming: 7 bases; J trimming: 2 bases; junction bases outside the gene matches: 15.

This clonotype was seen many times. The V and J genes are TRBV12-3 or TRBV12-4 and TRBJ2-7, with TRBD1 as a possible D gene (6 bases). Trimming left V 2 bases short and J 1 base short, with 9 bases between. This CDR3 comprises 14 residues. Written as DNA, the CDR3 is TGTGCCAGCAGTTTATCAGGGGATTCCTACGAGCAGTACTTC. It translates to CASSLSGDSYEQYF.

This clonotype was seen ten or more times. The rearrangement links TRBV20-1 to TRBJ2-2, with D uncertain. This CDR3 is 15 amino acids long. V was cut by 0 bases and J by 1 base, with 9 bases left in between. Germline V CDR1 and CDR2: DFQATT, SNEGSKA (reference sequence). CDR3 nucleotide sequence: TGCAGTGCTAGAGATAGGAGAAAGAACACCGGGGAGCTGTTTTTT. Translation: CSARDRRKNTGELFF.

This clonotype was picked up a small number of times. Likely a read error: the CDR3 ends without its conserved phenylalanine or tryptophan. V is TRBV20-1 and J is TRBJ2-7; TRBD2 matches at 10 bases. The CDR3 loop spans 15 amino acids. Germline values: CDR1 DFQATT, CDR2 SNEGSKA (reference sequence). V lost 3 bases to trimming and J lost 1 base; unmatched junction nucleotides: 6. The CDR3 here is CSASGASGSSYEQYI. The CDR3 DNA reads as TGCAGTGCTAGTGGGGCTAGCGGGAGTTCCTACGAGCAGTACATC.

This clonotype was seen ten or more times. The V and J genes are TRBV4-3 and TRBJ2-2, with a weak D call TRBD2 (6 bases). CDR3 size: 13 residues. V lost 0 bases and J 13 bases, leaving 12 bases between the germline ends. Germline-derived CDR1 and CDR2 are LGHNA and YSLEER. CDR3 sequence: CASSQDLGDLLFF. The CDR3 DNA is TGCGCCAGCAGCCAAGATTTAGGGGACTTGCTGTTTTTT.

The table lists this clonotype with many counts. In DNA form, the CDR3 reads TGTGCCAGCAGCGTTAGCGGGAGTATCAATGAGCAGTTCTTC. Translating it yields CASSVSGSINEQFF. The chain joins TRBV11-3 to TRBJ2-1; 9 nucleotides line up with TRBD2. The CDR3 length is 14 residues. The germline V gene encodes CDR1 SGHNT and CDR2 YENEEA. Trimming cost V 5 bases and J 6 bases; bases outside gene matches: 5.

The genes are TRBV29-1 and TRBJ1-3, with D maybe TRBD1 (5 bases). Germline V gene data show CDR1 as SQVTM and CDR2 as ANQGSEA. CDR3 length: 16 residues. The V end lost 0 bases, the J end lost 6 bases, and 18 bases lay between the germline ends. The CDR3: CSVEEARRGRANTIYF. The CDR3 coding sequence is TGCAGCGTTGAAGAGGCGAGACGGGGGAGGGCAAACACCATATATTTT.

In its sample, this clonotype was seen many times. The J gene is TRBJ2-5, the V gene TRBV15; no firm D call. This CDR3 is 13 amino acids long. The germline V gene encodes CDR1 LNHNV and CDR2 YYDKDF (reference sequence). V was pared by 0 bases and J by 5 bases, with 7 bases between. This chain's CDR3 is CATSRDVGETQYF. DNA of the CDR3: TGTGCCACCAGCAGAGACGTTGGGGAGACCCAGTACTTC. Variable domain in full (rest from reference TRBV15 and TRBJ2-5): DAMVIQNPRYQVTQFGKPVTLSCSQTLNHNVMYWYQQKSSQAPKLLFHYYDKDFNNEADTPDNFQSRRPNTSFCFLDIRSPGLGDTAMYLCATSRDVGETQYFGPGTRLLVL.

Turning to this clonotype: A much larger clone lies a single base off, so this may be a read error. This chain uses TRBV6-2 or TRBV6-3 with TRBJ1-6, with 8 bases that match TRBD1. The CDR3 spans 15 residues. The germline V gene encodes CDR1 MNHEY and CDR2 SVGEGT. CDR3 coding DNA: TGTGCCAGCAATGCCGGGACAGGAGACTCTTCACCCCTCAACTTT. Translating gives CASNAGTGDSSPLNF.

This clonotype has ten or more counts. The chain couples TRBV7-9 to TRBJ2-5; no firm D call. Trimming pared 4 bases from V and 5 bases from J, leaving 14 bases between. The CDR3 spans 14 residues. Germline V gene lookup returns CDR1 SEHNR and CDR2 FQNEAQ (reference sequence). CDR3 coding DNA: TGTGCCAGCAGCTCGTGGACCCTATCGGAGACCCAGTACTTC. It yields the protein CASSSWTLSETQYF.

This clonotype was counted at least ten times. CDR3 in DNA: TGTGCCAGCAGCTCCCGGACAGGGGCCTACTATGGCTACACCTTC. Translation gives CASSSRTGAYYGYTF. This chain links TRBV7-2 with TRBJ1-2; 9 bases map to TRBD1. Germline trimming cut 4 bases from V and 3 bases from J; bases unmatched to any gene: 6. Germline CDR1 is SGHTA and CDR2 is FQGNSA. The CDR3 is made up of 15 amino acids.

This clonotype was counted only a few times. The CDR3 spells CASILTGISTDTQYF. Here the CDR3 DNA reads TGTGCCAGCATTTTGACAGGGATCTCCACAGATACGCAGTATTTT. This sequence joins TRBV6-1 and TRBJ2-3; 7 positions agree with TRBD1. The CDR3 spans 15 residues. The junction had 9 bases not matched to a gene; V was cut back by 7 bases and J by 2 bases. Germline CDR1 is MNHNS and CDR2 is SASEGT.

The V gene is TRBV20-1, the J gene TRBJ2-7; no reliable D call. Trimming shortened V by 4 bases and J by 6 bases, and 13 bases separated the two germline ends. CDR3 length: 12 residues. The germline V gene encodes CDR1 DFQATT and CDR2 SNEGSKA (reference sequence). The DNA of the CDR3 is TGCAGTGCTACCCGCTACGGGTCCGAGCAGTACTTC. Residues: CSATRYGSEQYF.

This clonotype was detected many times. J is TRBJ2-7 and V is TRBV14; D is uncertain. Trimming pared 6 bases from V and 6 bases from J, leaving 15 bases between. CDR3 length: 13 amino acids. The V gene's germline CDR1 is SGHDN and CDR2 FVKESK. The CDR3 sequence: CASSPDGVREQYF. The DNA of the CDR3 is TGTGCCAGCAGTCCCGATGGAGTCCGCGAGCAGTACTTC.

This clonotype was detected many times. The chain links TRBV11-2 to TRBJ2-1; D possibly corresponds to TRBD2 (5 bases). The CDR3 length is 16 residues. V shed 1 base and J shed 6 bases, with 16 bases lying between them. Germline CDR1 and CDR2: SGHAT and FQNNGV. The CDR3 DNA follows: TGTGCCAGCAGCTTAGCCGGGCTTAGCGTCACCAATGAGCAGTTCTTC. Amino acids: CASSLAGLSVTNEQFF.

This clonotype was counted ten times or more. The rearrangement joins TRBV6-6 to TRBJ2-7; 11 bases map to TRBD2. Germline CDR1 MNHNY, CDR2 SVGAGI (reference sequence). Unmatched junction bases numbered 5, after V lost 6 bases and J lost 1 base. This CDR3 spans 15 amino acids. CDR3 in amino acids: CASRRLAGQSYEQYF. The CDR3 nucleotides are TGTGCCAGCAGAAGACTAGCGGGGCAATCCTACGAGCAGTACTTC.

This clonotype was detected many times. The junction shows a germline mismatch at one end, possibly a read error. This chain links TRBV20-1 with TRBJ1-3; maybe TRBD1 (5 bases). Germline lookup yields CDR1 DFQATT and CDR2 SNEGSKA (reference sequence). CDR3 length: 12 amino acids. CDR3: CSARNAGVRTQF. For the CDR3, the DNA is TGCAGTGCTAGAAACGCGGGGGTCAGGACACAATTT.